The source of this T cell receptor (beta chain) is a study of CD8 T cells in ankylosing spondylitis. Study observations and caveats: Disease-linked clones displayed a CD8+ phenotype and appeared relatively rarely in peripheral blood. Reported data indicate significant enrichment of disease-linked clones within matched ankylosing spondylitis synovial fluid. There was a TCR beta motif, made of fewer than 10 highly homologous variants, that appeared characteristic of ankylosing spondylitis blood.

Trimming cost V 2 bases and J 7 bases, with 12 bases left between them. The CDR3 length is 13 residues. As the method for making TCR beta libraries, quantitative 5'-RACE with molecular barcodes was used. TCRdb reprocessed the 5' RACE reads via MiXCR and lists one record per CDR3 protein. This table holds approximately 240,000 distinct CDR3 sequences, 20% to 30% found once. This clonotype was counted a few times. What it binds is not known. Sequencing was done on a sample of blood, either unsorted or a sorted T cell fraction (not recorded which). The receptor's source is a male donor with ankylosing spondylitis or in good health (not recorded which). The rearrangement links TRBV12-3 or TRBV12-4 to TRBJ2-7, with D unresolved. For the CDR3, the DNA is TGTGCCAGCAGTTTATCGGCAGTTCGGGAGCAGTACTTC. Translation: CASSLSAVREQYF.